Below are 7 T cell receptor beta chains sequenced from a single sample in a study of technical replicates of blood from a few donors. Libraries were prepared by immunoSEQ multiplex PCR; TCRdb keeps only in-frame clonotypes and omits some of them. Of 75,000 to 100,000 clones in the sample, roughly 96% were seen once. The source material was T cells isolated from PBMCs. These receptors came from a human donor in good health.

The CDR3 coding sequence is TGTGCCAGCAGCTTAGTGGGGGCGCTCCATAGCTCCTACAATGAGCAGTTCTTC. Residues: CASSLVGALHSSYNEQFF. The J gene is TRBJ2-1, the V gene TRBV7-9; D perhaps matches TRBD1 (6 bases). V lost 1 base, J lost 0 bases, and 16 bases lay in between. The germline gives CDR1 SEHNR, CDR2 FQNEAQ (reference sequence). The CDR3 is 18 residues long. Supplemented by reference TRBV7-9 and TRBJ2-1, the full variable domain reads DTGVSQNPRHKITKRGQNVTFRCDPISEHNRLYWYRQTLGQGPEFLTYFQNEAQLEKSRLLSDRFSAERPKGSFSTLEIQRTEQGDSAMYLCASSLVGALHSSYNEQFFGPGTRLTVL.

This clone has only one observation. The chain couples TRBV7-9 to TRBJ1-2, with 9 nucleotides matching TRBD1. J was trimmed by 5 bases and V by 6 bases; bases with no gene match: 10. CDR1 is SEHNR and CDR2 is FQNEAQ in the germline V gene (reference sequence). The CDR3 spans 15 residues. The CDR3 sequence: CASSLGQGLWYGYTF. The CDR3 DNA reads as TGTGCCAGCAGTCTCGGACAGGGGCTTTGGTATGGCTACACCTTC.

The rearrangement joins TRBV7-9 to TRBJ2-2, with D maybe TRBD2 (5 bases). There are 14 residues in the CDR3. Germline loops: CDR1 SEHNR, CDR2 FQNEAQ (reference sequence). Trimming removed 4 bases from V and 5 bases from J, with 11 bases in between. This chain's CDR3 is CASSSPRVTGELFF. The CDR3, as DNA: TGTGCCAGCAGCTCCCCGCGGGTAACCGGGGAGCTGTTTTTT.

The rearrangement joins TRBV4-1 to TRBJ2-7, with 12 bases aligning to TRBD1. The CDR3 consists of 17 residues. The ends lost 4 bases at V and 2 bases at J; junction bases unmatched: 9. CDR1 MGHRA and CDR2 YSYEKL come from the germline V gene. CDR3 nucleotides: TGCGCCAGCAGCCGCGGGACAGGGGGCTTTATCCCCTACGAGCAGTACTTC. Its translation: CASSRGTGGFIPYEQYF.

The V gene is TRBV2, the J gene TRBJ2-1, with 9 bases that match TRBD2. This CDR3 has 18 residues. V was pared by 8 bases and J by 6 bases, with 20 bases of the junction left unmatched. Per the germline V gene, CDR1 is SNHLY and CDR2 is FYNNEI. CDR3 sequence: CASGWAQGGGARINEQFF. The CDR3 DNA sequence: TGTGCCAGCGGATGGGCACAAGGCGGGGGGGCCCGGATCAATGAGCAGTTCTTC.

This clone was counted a few times. The chain uses TRBV9 and TRBJ1-1, with TRBD1 matching 7 bases. The V segment lost 3 bases and the J segment 4 bases; nucleotides outside the gene matches: 6. Germline V gives CDR1 SGDLS, CDR2 YYNGEE. The CDR3 covers 14 residues. The CDR3 spells CASSDHRGFTEAFF. In nucleotides, the CDR3 is TGTGCCAGCAGCGACCACAGGGGTTTCACTGAAGCTTTCTTT.

The V call is TRBV5-1, the J call TRBJ1-1, with 7 bases lining up with TRBD1. The CDR3 has 14 amino acids. Per the germline V gene, CDR1 is SGHRS and CDR2 is YFSETQ. Trimming cost V 4 bases and J 6 bases; bases outside gene matches: 9. The DNA of the CDR3 is TGCGCCAGCAGCCCCGACAGGGTGGGGGCTGAAGCTTTCTTT. Its protein product is CASSPDRVGAEAFF.